The TCR beta chain described here comes from a study of blood T cell repertoires in COVID-19. Study at large: Some COVID-19 samples were acute and others convalescent; all came from the United States, Italy and Spain. Sources were T cells, B-cell-depleted T cells, or PBMCs; the material itself was cDNA or gDNA.

Per the original data handling: Cell counts per sample came from amplifying reference gene primers. Produced via immunoSEQ multiplex PCR; TCRdb's table is partial and in-frame only. For V, J and clone size, that table is used; D and trimming come from the DNA. The sample yields around 20,000 clones, 70% to 90% seen once. CDR3 size: 14 residues. Germline loops: CDR1 SGHVS, CDR2 FQNEAQ. V lost 8 bases, J lost 6 bases, and 18 bases lay in between. The chain employs TRBV7-8 and TRBJ2-3; maybe TRBD2 (6 bases). The sequence was obtained from a human donor with active COVID-19. The donor label of this sample is uncertain. Source material: peripheral blood. The CDR3 spells CASVPFTSRDTQYF. Written as DNA, the CDR3 is TGTGCCAGCGTACCATTTACTAGCAGGGATACGCAGTATTTT.